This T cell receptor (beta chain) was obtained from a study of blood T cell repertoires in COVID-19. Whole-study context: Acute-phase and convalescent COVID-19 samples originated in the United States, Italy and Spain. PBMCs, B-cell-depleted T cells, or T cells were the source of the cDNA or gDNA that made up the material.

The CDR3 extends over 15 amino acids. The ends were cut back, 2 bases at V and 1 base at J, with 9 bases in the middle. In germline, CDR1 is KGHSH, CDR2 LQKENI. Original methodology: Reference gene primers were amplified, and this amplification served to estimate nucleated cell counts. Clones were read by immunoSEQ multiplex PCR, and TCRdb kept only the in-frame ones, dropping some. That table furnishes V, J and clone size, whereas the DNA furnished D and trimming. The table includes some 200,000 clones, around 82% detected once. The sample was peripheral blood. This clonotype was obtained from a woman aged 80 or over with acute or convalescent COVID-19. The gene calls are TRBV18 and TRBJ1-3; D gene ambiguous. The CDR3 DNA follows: TGTGCCAGCTCACCAGAGACTACTTCTGGAAACACCATATATTTT. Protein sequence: CASSPETTSGNTIYF.